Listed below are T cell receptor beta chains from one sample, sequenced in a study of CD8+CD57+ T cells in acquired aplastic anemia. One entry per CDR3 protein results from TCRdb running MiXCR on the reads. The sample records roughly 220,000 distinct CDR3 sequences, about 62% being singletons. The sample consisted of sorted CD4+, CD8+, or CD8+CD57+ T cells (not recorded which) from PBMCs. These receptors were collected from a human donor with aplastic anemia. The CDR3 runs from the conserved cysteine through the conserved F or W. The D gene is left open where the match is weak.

CDR3: CATSRGPSGTDTQYF; D: NA; V: TRBV15
CDR3: CASSFTGGPSTDTQYF; D: NA; V: TRBV13
CDR3: CASSRPSGERYNEQFF; D: TRBD2; V: TRBV7-9
CDR3: CATSDREREGTQYF; D: TRBD2; V: TRBV24-1
CDR3: CATSDLEGLYGYTF; D: NA; V: TRBV24-1
CDR3: CATGRLAGNTGELFF; D: TRBD2; V: TRBV15
CDR3: CASTWGHSGANVLTF; D: NA; V: TRBV5-1
CDR3: CASSWQGENEKLFF; D: TRBD1; V: TRBV12-3/TRBV12-4
CDR3: CATSQGTGGELFF; D: NA; V: TRBV24-1
CDR3: CSARGPGRVRQETQYF; D: NA; V: TRBV20-1
CDR3: CASSQDATGGVEKLFF; D: TRBD1; V: TRBV4-1
CDR3: CATSRGQGEGGTEAFF; D: TRBD1; V: TRBV15
CDR3: CASSVALGQAYEQYF; D: TRBD1; V: TRBV9
CDR3: CVISEGKAVQETQYF; D: NA; V: TRBV10-3
CDR3: CASSPPPGGSYNEQFF; D: NA; V: TRBV11-2
CDR3: CGARERTGGTEAFF; D: TRBD1; V: TRBV20-1
CDR3: CASSLVGQVSTDTQYF; D: TRBD1; V: TRBV5-1
CDR3: CSVEVRDSYEQYF; D: NA; V: TRBV29-1
CDR3: CASSSTYEQYF; D: NA; V: TRBV7-8
CDR3: CASMGQGGGYTF; D: NA; V: TRBV2
CDR3: CASSLRSWRHQHF; D: NA; V: TRBV9
CDR3: CASSDSTSGGADTQYF; D: TRBD2; V: TRBV6-4
CDR3: CASSIGLGADTQYF; D: NA; V: TRBV19
CDR3: CSASSSVNQPQHF; D: NA; V: TRBV20-1
CDR3: CASSLAGLVLDTQYF; D: TRBD2; V: TRBV5-5
CDR3: CTSRGDRENSPLHF; D: TRBD1; V: TRBV12-3/TRBV12-4
CDR3: CASSVPPREEQFF; D: NA; V: TRBV9
CDR3: CATTGISYEQYF; D: NA; V: TRBV10-3